The following is a T cell receptor (beta chain) sequence with its context. This specimen comes from a study of blood T cell repertoires in COVID-19. V shed 5 bases and J 7 bases; nucleotides not matched to a gene: 6. This CDR3 has 13 amino acids. Germline assignment: CDR1 SGHTA and CDR2 FQGTGA. TCRdb keeps only in-frame clones here, not all; method: immunoSEQ multiplex PCR. The sample lists 180,000 or so clones, 80% to 90% occurring once. Sequencing used peripheral blood. The chain carries TRBV7-3 and TRBJ2-3; 7 bases fit TRBD1. The sequence was collected from a woman in her 70s with COVID-19, enrolled during active disease. CDR3 protein: CASSLGGLYTQYF. The DNA of the CDR3 is TGTGCCAGCAGCCTAGGGGGCCTGTATACGCAGTATTTT.